Presented here are 20 T cell receptor beta chains from one specimen sequenced in a study of a mutant IDH1 vaccine in newly diagnosed glioma. TCRdb's copy holds only in-frame clones and misses some; the assay was immunoSEQ multiplex PCR. The sample holds tens of thousands of clones, roughly 80% seen once. Time point denoted: week 47, end of study. Every vaccine dose comprised 300 ug of mutant IDH1 20-mer peptide plus topical imiquimod. These receptors lack a known antigen. The sample consisted of PBMCs, taken from a glioma patient whose treatment included an IDH1 peptide vaccine. Every receptor here comes from a man between 25 and 39 years old with glioma.

J is TRBJ2-3 and V is TRBV5-5; D is unclear. CDR1 and CDR2 from the germline V gene are SGHKS and YYEKEE (reference sequence). The CDR3 length is 11 residues. The V end lost 4 bases, the J end lost 5 bases, and 5 bases lay between the germline ends. CDR3 sequence: CASSHGDTQYF. The CDR3 DNA is TGTGCCAGCAGCCATGGAGATACGCAGTATTTT.

The genes are TRBV7-8 and TRBJ1-6; tentative D call: TRBD1 (6 bases). Germline V CDR1 and CDR2: SGHVS, FQNEAQ. The germline V and J ends were trimmed by 1 base and 8 bases, with 12 bases remaining between them. The length of the CDR3 is 15 residues. In nucleotides, the CDR3 is TGTGCCAGCAGCTTAGAACAGGGAATCGATTCACCCCTCCACTTT. It specifies CASSLEQGIDSPLHF.

The chain joins TRBV19 to TRBJ2-1, with 11 bases that match TRBD1. CDR3 length: 16 amino acids. The ends lost 2 bases at V and 4 bases at J; junction bases unmatched: 4. CDR1 is LNHDA, CDR2 SQIVND, per germline (reference sequence). CDR3 sequence: CASSITRDRGYNEQFF. CDR3 coding DNA: TGTGCCAGTAGTATAACTCGGGACAGGGGGTACAATGAGCAGTTCTTC.

This clone was observed a handful of times. The rearrangement uses TRBV10-3 and TRBJ1-1; possible D gene TRBD1, 6 bases. The CDR3 is made up of 17 amino acids. With 3 bases removed from V and 0 bases from J, the gap between germline ends came to 17 bases. Germline CDR1 ENHRY, CDR2 SYGVKD. CDR3 loop: CAISDQWTVGMNTEAFF. The CDR3 coding sequence is TGTGCCATCAGTGACCAATGGACAGTGGGCATGAACACTGAAGCTTTCTTT.

V is TRBV30 and J is TRBJ1-5; 7 bases agree with TRBD1. Per the germline V gene, CDR1 is GTSNPN and CDR2 is SVGIG (reference sequence). Unmatched junction bases numbered 1, after V lost 5 bases and J lost 0 bases. This CDR3 comprises 13 residues. Written as DNA, the CDR3 is TGTGCCTGGGGACAGGATAGCAATCAGCCCCAGCATTTT. Encoded protein: CAWGQDSNQPQHF.

The V and J genes are TRBV5-6 and TRBJ2-1; D not resolved. The germline V gene encodes CDR1 SGHDT and CDR2 YYEEEE. The CDR3 loop spans 13 amino acids. The V end lost 2 bases, the J end lost 10 bases, and 13 bases lay between the germline ends. The CDR3 DNA follows: TGTGCCAGCAGCTTCGGCCTCCTCGGGGAGCAGTTCTTC. As protein: CASSFGLLGEQFF.

For this clone: Other DNA sequences in the same sample also yield this CDR3. The genes are TRBV19 and TRBJ1-6, with D possibly matching TRBD1 (5 bases). The CDR3 length is 17 residues. Germline lookup yields CDR1 LNHDA and CDR2 SQIVND (reference sequence). The germline V and J ends were trimmed by 9 bases and 0 bases, with 18 bases remaining between them. The CDR3 region is CASSDKGFSSYNSPLHF. The CDR3 coding sequence is TGTGCCAGCTCGGACAAAGGTTTTAGCTCCTATAATTCACCCCTCCACTTT.

The chain couples TRBV9 to TRBJ1-2; D call uncertain. The germline V gene has CDR1 SGDLS and CDR2 YYNGEE. This CDR3 region has 14 residues. V lost 4 bases, J lost 0 bases, and 10 bases lay in between. The CDR3 DNA sequence: TGTGCCAGCAGCCCAGTGGAAGCTAACTATGGCTACACCTTC. Translation gives CASSPVEANYGYTF. Based on the CDR3 plus reference TRBV9 and TRBJ1-2, the full variable domain is DSGVTQTPKHLITATGQRVTLRCSPRSGDLSVYWYQQSLDQGLQFLIQYYNGEERAKGNILERFSAQQFPDLHSELNLSSLELGDSALYFCASSPVEANYGYTFGSGTRLTVV.

The chain carries TRBV28 and TRBJ2-2; TRBD1 matches at 9 bases. Germline CDR1 MDHEN, CDR2 SYDVKM. Trimming cost V 3 bases and J 4 bases; bases outside gene matches: 12. CDR3 length equals 18 residues. CDR3: CASSFAGQGFRGTGELFF. CDR3 DNA: TGTGCCAGCAGTTTCGCGGGACAGGGCTTTAGGGGCACCGGGGAGCTGTTTTTT.

The chain's CDR3 is CASSLGTGGSRRTDTQYF. CDR3 sequence (DNA): TGCGCCAGCAGCTTAGGGACAGGGGGCTCGCGACGCACAGATACGCAGTATTTT. The genes are TRBV5-1 and TRBJ2-3; 12 nucleotides line up with TRBD1. Germline assignment: CDR1 SGHRS and CDR2 YFSETQ. Germline trimming cut 2 bases from V and 1 base from J; bases unmatched to any gene: 8. The CDR3 length is 18 residues.

This rearrangement joins TRBV28 to TRBJ1-1; D is possibly TRBD1 (5 bases). Germline CDR1 and CDR2: MDHEN and SYDVKM. Deletions cut 3 bases from V and 0 bases from J, with 20 bases between. The length of the CDR3 is 18 residues. The CDR3, as DNA: TGTGCCAGCAGTTTCCCCCGGGACGGAGTTTTCATGAACACTGAAGCTTTCTTT. This sequence encodes CASSFPRDGVFMNTEAFF.

This clone is a singleton in its sample. The same CDR3 is also encoded by other DNA sequences in this sample. The rearrangement joins TRBV11-3 to TRBJ2-5; tentatively, D is TRBD2 (6 bases). The V gene's germline CDR1 is SGHNT and CDR2 YENEEA. V was clipped by 5 bases and J by 3 bases, with 16 bases between them. The CDR3 loop spans 15 amino acids. CDR3 nucleotides: TGTGCCAGCAGCCAGTCGGGCGGGGCGGAAGAGACCCAGTACTTC. This translates into CASSQSGGAEETQYF.

The chain combines TRBV5-1 with TRBJ1-6; 7 bases map to TRBD1. V was pared by 4 bases and J by 3 bases, with 4 bases of the junction left unmatched. CDR1 is SGHRS, CDR2 YFSETQ, per germline. The CDR3 has 15 residues. CDR3 coding DNA: TGCGCCAGCAGCAAGGACAGGCTCTATAATTCACCCCTCCACTTT. This gives the protein CASSKDRLYNSPLHF.

The chain couples TRBV28 to TRBJ1-1, with D unresolved. Germline V gene sequence: CDR1 MDHEN, CDR2 SYDVKM. V lost 6 bases and J lost 1, with 15 bases in between. The CDR3 contains 15 residues. The CDR3 DNA reads as TGTGCCAGCAGCCCGCTTGAGGGATGGAACACTGAAGCTTTCTTT. This translates into CASSPLEGWNTEAFF.

The V call is TRBV15, the J call TRBJ1-5, with unresolved D. CDR1 is LNHNV, CDR2 YYDKDF, per germline (reference sequence). This CDR3 contains 15 residues. V lost 1 base to trimming and J lost 3 bases, with 10 bases between them. The CDR3 sequence: CATSRGQPNNQPQHF. DNA for the CDR3: TGTGCCACCAGCAGAGGACAACCGAACAATCAGCCCCAGCATTTT.

The chain couples TRBV9 to TRBJ1-2, with a tentative D call TRBD1 (5 bases). Trimming left V 3 bases short and J 7 bases short, with 10 bases between. This CDR3 is built from 12 residues. Germline V lookup: CDR1 SGDLS, CDR2 YYNGEE. The CDR3 DNA reads as TGTGCCAGCAGCGATCAGGGCTCTGGCTACACCTTC. Its protein product is CASSDQGSGYTF.

The chain joins TRBV19 to TRBJ1-5; 11 bases map to TRBD1. This CDR3 region has 17 residues. Germline V gene lookup returns CDR1 LNHDA and CDR2 SQIVND (reference sequence). Losses at the gene ends were 6 bases for V and 0 bases for J; bases not matched to a gene: 7. The CDR3 loop is CASSGQGAAYSNQPQHF. CDR3 sequence (DNA): TGTGCCAGTAGCGGACAGGGGGCCGCCTATAGCAATCAGCCCCAGCATTTT.

The count of this clone is one. The rearrangement uses TRBV7-8 and TRBJ1-2; no definite D call. CDR3 length: 15 residues. V lost 0 bases to trimming and J lost 8 bases, with 16 bases between them. Germline loops: CDR1 SGHVS, CDR2 FQNEAQ. DNA for the CDR3: TGTGCCAGCAGCTTAGCCCCGTCCGTTGAGAGAGGCTACACCTTC. This translates into CASSLAPSVERGYTF.

This sequence joins TRBV5-1 and TRBJ2-2, with D possibly matching TRBD2 (5 bases). The CDR3 sequence is 11 residues long. V lost 8 bases, J lost 6 bases, and 8 bases lay in between. Germline V gene sequence: CDR1 SGHRS, CDR2 YFSETQ. CDR3 in amino acids: CASRDPGELFF. For the CDR3, the DNA is TGCGCCAGTCGGGATCCCGGGGAGCTGTTTTTT.

The chain employs TRBV11-2 and TRBJ2-2; TRBD1 matches at 9 bases. V was clipped by 5 bases and J by 2 bases; unmatched bases: 3. CDR1 SGHAT and CDR2 FQNNGV come from the germline V gene. This CDR3 spans 15 amino acids. This CDR3 reads CASSPTGGNTGELFF. DNA of the CDR3: TGTGCCAGCAGCCCTACAGGGGGCAACACCGGGGAGCTGTTTTTT. Filled out from reference TRBV11-2 and TRBJ2-2, the complete variable domain reads EAGVAQSPRYKIIEKRQSVAFWCNPISGHATLYWYQQILGQGPKLLIQFQNNGVVDDSQLPKDRFSAERLKGVDSTLKIQPAKLEDSAVYLCASSPTGGNTGELFFGEGSRLTVL.